This entry describes one T cell receptor beta chain. Sequencing used immunoSEQ multiplex PCR; TCRdb keeps in-frame clones, though not all of them. The sample yields around 140,000 clones, around 86% seen once. The sample comes from a study of blood T cell repertoires in COVID-19. This CDR3 contains 13 residues. Germline V gene sequence: CDR1 SGDLS, CDR2 YYNGEE. Trimming removed 4 bases at V and 4 bases at J, with 9 bases between. Material: peripheral blood. The chain is built from TRBV9 and TRBJ1-3; unclear D gene. The source is an older woman with active or convalescent COVID-19. CDR3 nucleotide sequence: TGTGCCAGCAGCCCTCCGGGGGGAAACACCATATATTTT. Translated, it gives CASSPPGGNTIYF.